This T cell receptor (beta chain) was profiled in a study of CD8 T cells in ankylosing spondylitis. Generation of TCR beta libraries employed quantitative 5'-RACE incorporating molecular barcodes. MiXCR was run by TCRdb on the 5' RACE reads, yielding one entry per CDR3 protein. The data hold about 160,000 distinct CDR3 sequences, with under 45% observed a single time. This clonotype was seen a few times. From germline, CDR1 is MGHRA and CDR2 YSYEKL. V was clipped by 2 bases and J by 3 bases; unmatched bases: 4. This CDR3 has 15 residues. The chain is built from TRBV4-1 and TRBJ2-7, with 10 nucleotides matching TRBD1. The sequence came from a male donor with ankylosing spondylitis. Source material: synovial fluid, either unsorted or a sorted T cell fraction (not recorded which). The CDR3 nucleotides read TGCGCCAGCAGCCAATTCCGGGACAGGGGCTACGAGCAGTACTTC. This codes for CASSQFRDRGYEQYF.